The rows below give T cell receptor beta chains drawn from one sample of a study of blood T cell repertoires in COVID-19. Produced via immunoSEQ multiplex PCR; TCRdb's table is partial and in-frame only. The sample lists about 61,000 clones; around 77% were seen once. The specimen sequenced was peripheral blood. The source of these receptors is a man older than 75 with active or convalescent COVID-19. The CDR3 runs from the conserved cysteine through the conserved F or W. Part of the rows lack a size; the others show once, few, many or a class for expanded clones.

TRBJ2-1 | TRBV9 | - | CASSVSGRGNEQFF
TRBJ1-5 | TRBV10-3 | - | CAISDQGAGNQPQHF
TRBJ2-7 | TRBV28 | - | CASSPWRGTVGPYEQYF
TRBJ2-7 | TRBV27 | few | CASSGPGVGEQYF
TRBJ1-1 | TRBV12-5 | few | CASGLTTDFRGGTEAFF
TRBJ2-2 | TRBV7-2 | - | CASSFVLAGGTGELFF
TRBJ2-3 | TRBV20-1 | - | CSASRETDTQYF
TRBJ2-2 | TRBV19 | few | CASSINRVTGELFF
TRBJ1-4 | TRBV2 | - | CASILTGSNLEKLFF
TRBJ2-1 | TRBV2 | once | CASSTGLAANEQFF
TRBJ1-4 | TRBV3-1/TRBV3-2 | - | CASSQAGVMGKLFF
TRBJ2-4 | TRBV6-5 | - | CASSVQGHIQYF
TRBJ1-5 | TRBV19 | once | CASSFGTGGYQPQHF
TRBJ2-7 | TRBV29-1 | - | CSGTGAATYEQYF
TRBJ2-7 | TRBV10-1 | - | CASGDRYEQYF